Below are 16 T cell receptor beta chains sequenced from a single sample in a study of blood T cell repertoires in COVID-19. Generated by immunoSEQ multiplex PCR, the TCRdb table keeps only in-frame clones and is missing some. The data contain some 320,000 clones, almost 85% of them singletons. The sequencing input was peripheral blood. Source of these receptors: a human donor in a cohort sampled during active COVID-19.

This chain connects TRBV10-3 to TRBJ2-3, with a possible D match to TRBD2 (6 bases). The CDR3 runs 13 residues. Trimming pared 10 bases from V and 6 bases from J, leaving 17 bases between. Germline V gives CDR1 ENHRY, CDR2 SYGVKD. For the CDR3, the DNA is TGTGCCACCAGGGACTCCTCACCGGATACGCAGTATTTT. Its translation: CATRDSSPDTQYF.

The V gene is TRBV25-1, the J gene TRBJ1-5; the D gene is possibly TRBD1 (6 bases). This CDR3 spans 14 amino acids. The V end lost 3 bases, the J end lost 4 bases, and 10 bases lay between the germline ends. Germline loops: CDR1 MGHDK, CDR2 SYGVNS. The CDR3 reads CASSDGQLNQPQHF. Here the CDR3 DNA reads TGTGCCAGCAGTGATGGACAGCTAAATCAGCCCCAGCATTTT. The variable domain in full, with the rest retrieved from reference TRBV25-1 and TRBJ1-5, is EADIYQTPRYLVIGTGKKITLECSQTMGHDKMYWYQQDPGMELHLIHYSYGVNSTEKGDLSSESTVSRIRTEHFPLTLESARPSHTSQYLCASSDGQLNQPQHFGDGTRLSIL.

The V gene is TRBV19, the J gene TRBJ2-4; TRBD2 matches at 7 bases. Looked up from germline, CDR1 is LNHDA and CDR2 is SQIVND (reference sequence). V was clipped by 3 bases and J by 6 bases; unmatched bases: 5. The CDR3 runs 14 residues. The CDR3 sequence is CASSMWGLLNIQYF. CDR3 nucleotides: TGTGCCAGTAGTATGTGGGGACTATTAAACATTCAGTACTTC.

This clone has at least ten counts. Relative to the germline gene, one junction end is altered; a read error may explain this. The gene calls are TRBV7-9 and TRBJ1-5, with D maybe TRBD1 (5 bases). The germline V gene encodes CDR1 SEHNR and CDR2 FQNEAQ (reference sequence). The CDR3 has 14 amino acids. The CDR3 protein is CATSDRDSNQPQHF. The CDR3 region has the DNA TGTGCCACCAGCGACAGAGATAGCAATCAGCCCCAGCATTTT.

The rearrangement links TRBV5-8 to TRBJ2-2; 10 bases are a match to TRBD2. The CDR3 runs 18 residues. Germline CDR1 is SGHTS and CDR2 is YDEGEE. V trimming: 6 bases; J trimming: 4 bases; junction bases outside the gene matches: 15. Here the CDR3 reads CASKRVAGGELSTGELFF. In nucleotides, the CDR3 is TGTGCCAGCAAGAGGGTAGCGGGGGGTGAACTGAGCACCGGGGAGCTGTTTTTT.

The chain uses TRBV30 and TRBJ1-4, with 7 bases that match TRBD1. The CDR3 extends over 15 amino acids. Germline V lookup: CDR1 GTSNPN, CDR2 SVGIG (reference sequence). The trim removed 3 bases at V and 6 bases at J, leaving 10 bases unmatched. DNA for the CDR3: TGTGCCTGGAGCCTCTACAGGGGACGGGATGAAAAACTGTTTTTT. It codes for CAWSLYRGRDEKLFF.

The rearrangement joins TRBV5-1 to TRBJ2-7, with 9 bases fitting TRBD1. V lost 4 bases, J lost 5 bases, and 16 bases stayed unmatched. Per the germline V gene, CDR1 is SGHRS and CDR2 is YFSETQ. CDR3 size: 17 residues. CDR3 in amino acids: CASSLSRTGTGRNEQYF. The CDR3 nucleotides read TGCGCCAGCAGCCTCTCAAGGACCGGGACAGGGAGGAACGAGCAGTACTTC. Drawing the rest from reference TRBV5-1 and TRBJ2-7, the complete variable domain is KAGVTQTPRYLIKTRGQQVTLSCSPISGHRSVSWYQQTPGQGLQFLFEYFSETQRNKGNFPGRFSGRQFSNSRSEMNVSTLELGDSALYLCASSLSRTGTGRNEQYFGPGTRLTVT.

Worth noting for this clone: Distinct nucleotide sequences in the sample also encode this CDR3. This sequence joins TRBV24-1 and TRBJ1-3; D gene unclear. The CDR3 spans 14 residues. Trimming shortened V by 3 bases and J by 0 bases, and 5 bases separated the two germline ends. Germline V gene data show CDR1 as KGHDR and CDR2 as SFDVKD. CDR3 amino acids: CATSDTSSGNTIYF. CDR3 DNA: TGTGCCACCAGTGATACTAGCTCTGGAAACACCATATATTTT.

This clone was seen only a few times. The rearrangement uses TRBV2 and TRBJ1-6; D remains ambiguous. Between the trimmed V and J ends, which lost 6 bases and 2 bases, there was a span of 8 bases. This CDR3 has 14 amino acids. Looked up from germline, CDR1 is SNHLY and CDR2 is FYNNEI. In DNA form, the CDR3 reads TGTGCCAGCAGCGGAGGCCCCTATAATTCACCCCTCCACTTT. Its protein is CASSGGPYNSPLHF.

V gene TRBV3-1 (or the pseudogene TRBV3-2) combines with J gene TRBJ2-2; TRBD2 aligns across 11 bases. The CDR3 totals 16 residues. CDR1 and CDR2 (germline): LGHDT, YNNKEL (reference sequence). The V segment lost 5 bases and the J segment 6 bases; nucleotides outside the gene matches: 8. In DNA, the CDR3 is TGTGCCAGCAGCAAAATTAGCGGGGGGGCTCCCGGGGAGCTGTTTTTT. It translates to CASSKISGGAPGELFF.

V and J are TRBV7-9 and TRBJ1-2, with 7 bases aligning to TRBD1. CDR1 SEHNR and CDR2 FQNEAQ come from the germline V gene (reference sequence). CDR3 length equals 13 residues. V trimming: 6 bases; J trimming: 4 bases; junction bases outside the gene matches: 5. In nucleotides, the CDR3 is TGTGCCAGCAGTGAGGGGGCTGGCTATGGCTACACCTTC. Its translation is CASSEGAGYGYTF.

CDR3 sequence reads: CASSLDPGNTGELFF. CDR3 coding DNA: TGCGCCAGCAGCTTGGACCCGGGAAACACCGGGGAGCTGTTTTTT. V gene TRBV5-1 combines with J gene TRBJ2-2, with a possible D match to TRBD2 (5 bases). CDR1 and CDR2 from the germline V gene are SGHRS and YFSETQ. V lost 0 bases and J lost 2, with 8 bases in between. The CDR3 extends over 15 amino acids.

The chain combines TRBV24-1 with TRBJ2-1; 10 positions agree with TRBD2. CDR1 and CDR2 from the germline V gene are KGHDR and SFDVKD. There are 17 residues in the CDR3. V lost 4 bases and J lost 3; bases outside the gene matches: 8. CDR3 protein: CATSDPHLAGVYNEQFF. The CDR3 DNA sequence: TGTGCCACCAGTGACCCCCACCTAGCGGGGGTCTACAATGAGCAGTTCTTC.

The chain is built from TRBV30 and TRBJ1-1; possible D gene TRBD1, 5 bases. Looked up from germline, CDR1 is GTSNPN and CDR2 is SVGIG (reference sequence). The CDR3 runs to 13 residues. V was shortened by 7 bases and J by 4 bases, with 16 bases between the two germline ends. CDR3 coding DNA: TGTGCCTTCCTTGGAGGGCAGGGCACTGAAGCTTTCTTT. Encoded protein: CAFLGGQGTEAFF. Looking up the rest from reference TRBV30 and TRBJ1-1 gives the full variable domain: SQTIHQWPATLVQPVGSPLSLECTVEGTSNPNLYWYRQAAGRGLQLLFYSVGIGQISSEVPQNLSASRPQDRQFILSSKKLLLSDSGFYLCAFLGGQGTEAFFGQGTRLTVV.

The chain is built from TRBV5-6 and TRBJ1-2; D gene ambiguous. In germline, CDR1 is SGHDT, CDR2 YYEEEE. Trimming stripped 0 bases from V and 2 bases from J, with 8 bases between. The CDR3 is made up of 14 amino acids. The CDR3 reads CASSLVAGNYGYTF. The CDR3 DNA reads TGTGCCAGCAGCTTGGTAGCGGGCAACTATGGCTACACCTTC.

J is TRBJ1-1 and V is TRBV2; D unclear. CDR3 length equals 13 residues. Germline V CDR1 and CDR2: SNHLY, FYNNEI. Trimming pared 7 bases from V and 1 base from J, leaving 10 bases between. CDR3 coding DNA: TGTGCCAGCAATGTGACACCGAACACTGAAGCTTTCTTT. Encoded protein: CASNVTPNTEAFF.